These T cell receptor beta chains were read from a single sample in a study of blood T cell repertoires in COVID-19. Only in-frame clones appear in the TCRdb table, and some are missing; sequencing was by immunoSEQ multiplex PCR. The sample yields approximately 260,000 clones, 87% seen once. Sequencing was carried out using PBMCs or T cells enriched from blood (not recorded which). These receptors all come from a woman between 25 and 40 years old with acute COVID-19. Both conserved end residues are part of each CDR3.

v_call,j_call,cdr3_aa
TRBV5-1,TRBJ1-1,CASSPGQTGAEAFF
TRBV4-2,TRBJ1-2,CASSLSRGFGDYGYTF
TRBV9,TRBJ1-6,CASSTTTGKDSPLHF
TRBV9,TRBJ2-1,CASSVDGTSSYNEQFF
TRBV4-1,TRBJ1-3,CASSPHGGAGNTIYF
TRBV6-6,TRBJ2-1,CASSYSRLLRSNEQFF
TRBV11-3,TRBJ2-5,CASSLAGGETQYF
TRBV25-1,TRBJ2-3,CASSLRGDTQYF
TRBV21-1,TRBJ1-3,CASSSRDRGILWDTIYF
TRBV4-1,TRBJ1-6,CASSQGRGTGDNSPLHF
TRBV21-1,TRBJ1-2,CASRENRGGSYGYTF
TRBV2,TRBJ2-3,CASSDQDTQYF
TRBV28,TRBJ1-1,CASSIERGTEAFF